The present T cell receptor (beta chain) was sequenced within a study of CD8+ T cells in alopecia areata. Study in general: It was oral tofacitinib, at 5 to 10 mg twice daily, that treated patients received.

cDNA reverse transcribed from extracted RNA served as the sequencing template. Using immunoSEQ multiplex PCR, the repertoire was profiled, and TCRdb retains in-frame clones only, with some absent. The repertoire includes approximately 91,000 clones, about 40% of them detected once, and almost 0.8% sits in the top ten. Regarding the study as a whole: Against the mouse data, patients shared TCRs less clearly, possibly for HLA reasons. Scalp lesions, especially in alopecia totalis/universalis, had higher clonality than normal scalp.

V shed 3 bases and J 4 bases; nucleotides not matched to a gene: 3. CDR1 is SQVTM, CDR2 ANQGSEA, per germline. There are 13 residues in the CDR3. About this clone itself: Its antigen is not identified.

The sample taken for sequencing was CD4+ T cells sorted from blood. The V call is TRBV29-1, the J call TRBJ1-5, with TRBD1 identical over 7 bases. This receptor was obtained from a human donor with alopecia areata. CDR3 nucleotide sequence: TGCAGCGTTGATCCAGGGGGAAATCAGCCCCAGCATTTT. Translation gives CSVDPGGNQPQHF.